This TCR beta chain was captured in a study of response to subunit inactivated influenza vaccine. Note on this clonotype: Its target is not known.

MiXCR, run by TCRdb on the RT-PCR reads, gives a single entry per CDR3 protein. The data show 550,000 to 600,000 distinct CDR3 sequences, about 12% seen once. Study findings and constraints: Authors suggested seasonal influenza vaccinations each recruit few new T cells.

The V and J ends lost 4 bases and 4 bases respectively, with 8 bases between them. CDR1 and CDR2 (germline): MNHNS, SASEGT. CDR3 size: 14 residues. This receptor was taken from a man aged 50-59 years who received an inactivated influenza vaccine. The chain has TRBV6-1 and TRBJ1-6; the D is unclear. Material: PBMCs from blood, obtained on the day of vaccination. CDR3 in DNA: TGTGCCAGCAGTGCAAAACCATATAATTCACCCCTCCACTTT. It yields the protein CASSAKPYNSPLHF.